The clone carrying this TCR beta chain was observed a few times. The data are from a study of blood T cell repertoires in COVID-19. Germline V CDR1 and CDR2: SGHTA, FQGNSA. The CDR3 runs 13 residues. V gave up 6 bases and J gave up 4 bases, with 10 bases separating them. Sequencing was performed with immunoSEQ multiplex PCR; in TCRdb, only in-frame clones are kept and a portion is missing. The sample yields around 39,000 clones, about 84% seen once. This TCR derives from an elderly man with active or convalescent COVID-19. The chain couples TRBV7-2 to TRBJ2-1, with D perhaps TRBD1 (5 bases). The sample comprised peripheral blood. CDR3 nucleotides: TGTGCCAGCAGTTTTCGACAGTACAATGAGCAGTTCTTC. Encoded protein: CASSFRQYNEQFF.